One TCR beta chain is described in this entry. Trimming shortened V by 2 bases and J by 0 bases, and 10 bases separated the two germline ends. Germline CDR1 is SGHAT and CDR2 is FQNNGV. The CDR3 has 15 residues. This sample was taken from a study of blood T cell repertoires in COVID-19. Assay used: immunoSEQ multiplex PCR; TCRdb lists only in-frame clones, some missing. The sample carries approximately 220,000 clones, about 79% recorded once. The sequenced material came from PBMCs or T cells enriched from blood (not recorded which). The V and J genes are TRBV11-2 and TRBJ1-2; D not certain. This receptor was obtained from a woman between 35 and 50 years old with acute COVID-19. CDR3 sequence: CASSLSQAPNYGYTF. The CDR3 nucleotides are TGTGCCAGCAGCTTAAGCCAGGCCCCTAACTATGGCTACACCTTC.